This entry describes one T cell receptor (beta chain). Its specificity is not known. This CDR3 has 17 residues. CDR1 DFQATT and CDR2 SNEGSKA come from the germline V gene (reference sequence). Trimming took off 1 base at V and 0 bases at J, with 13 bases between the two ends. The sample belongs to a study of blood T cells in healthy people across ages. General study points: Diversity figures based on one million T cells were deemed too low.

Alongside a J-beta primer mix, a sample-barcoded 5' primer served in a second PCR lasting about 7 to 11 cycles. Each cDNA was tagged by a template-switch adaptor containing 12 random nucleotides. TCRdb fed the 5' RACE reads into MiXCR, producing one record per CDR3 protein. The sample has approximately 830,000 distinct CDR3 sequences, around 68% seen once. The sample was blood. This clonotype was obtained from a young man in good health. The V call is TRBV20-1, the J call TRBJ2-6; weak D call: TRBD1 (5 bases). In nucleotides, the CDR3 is TGCAGTGCTAGAGCCCTGGACACCCTCTCTGGGGCCAACGTCCTGACTTTC. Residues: CSARALDTLSGANVLTF.